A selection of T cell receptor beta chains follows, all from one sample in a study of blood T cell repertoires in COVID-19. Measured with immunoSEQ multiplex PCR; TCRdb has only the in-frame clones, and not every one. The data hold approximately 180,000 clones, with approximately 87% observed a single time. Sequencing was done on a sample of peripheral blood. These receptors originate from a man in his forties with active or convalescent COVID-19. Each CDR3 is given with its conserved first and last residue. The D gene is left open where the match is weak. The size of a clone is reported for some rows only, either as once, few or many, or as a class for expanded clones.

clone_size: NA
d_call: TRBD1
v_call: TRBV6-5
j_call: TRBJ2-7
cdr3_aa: CASSDSTTGNHEQYF
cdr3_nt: TGTGCCAGCAGTGACTCAACGACAGGGAACCACGAGCAGTACTTC

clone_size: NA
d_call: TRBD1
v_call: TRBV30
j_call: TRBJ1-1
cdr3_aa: CAWRGPYRGAEAFF
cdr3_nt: TGTGCCTGGAGGGGGCCCTACAGGGGCGCTGAAGCTTTCTTT

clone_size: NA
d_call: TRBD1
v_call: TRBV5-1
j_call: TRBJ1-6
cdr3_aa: CASSAVTGAGSPLHF
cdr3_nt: TGCGCCAGCAGCGCCGTGACAGGGGCTGGTTCACCCCTCCACTTT

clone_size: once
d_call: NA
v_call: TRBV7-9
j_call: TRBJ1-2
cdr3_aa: CASSPTAGDYGYTF
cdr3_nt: TGTGCCAGCAGCCCGACGGCAGGGGACTATGGCTACACCTTC

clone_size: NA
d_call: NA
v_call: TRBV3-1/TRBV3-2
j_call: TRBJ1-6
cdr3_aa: CASSQGTEFNSPLHF
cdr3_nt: TGTGCCAGCAGCCAAGGGACAGAATTTAATTCACCCCTCCACTTT

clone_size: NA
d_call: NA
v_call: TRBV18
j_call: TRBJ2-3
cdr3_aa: CASSPRDNLGDTQYF
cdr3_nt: TGTGCCAGCTCACCACGGGACAACCTGGGGGATACGCAGTATTTT

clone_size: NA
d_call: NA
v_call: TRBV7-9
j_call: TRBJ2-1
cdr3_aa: CASSSLGEQFF
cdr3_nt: TGTGCCAGCAGCTCCCTAGGTGAGCAGTTCTTC

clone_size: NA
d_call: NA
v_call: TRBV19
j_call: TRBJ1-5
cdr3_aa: CASSIEGTLSGGNQPQHF
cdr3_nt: TGTGCCAGTAGTATAGAAGGGACCTTATCGGGGGGCAATCAGCCCCAGCATTTT

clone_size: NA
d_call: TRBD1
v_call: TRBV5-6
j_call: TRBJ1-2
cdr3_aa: CASSLGQALGYGYTF
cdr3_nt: TGTGCCAGCAGCTTAGGACAGGCCCTCGGTTATGGCTACACCTTC

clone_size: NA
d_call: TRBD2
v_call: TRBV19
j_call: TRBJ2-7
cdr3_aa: CASSIPGLASYEQYF
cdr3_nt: TGTGCCAGTAGTATACCGGGACTAGCCTCCTACGAGCAGTACTTC

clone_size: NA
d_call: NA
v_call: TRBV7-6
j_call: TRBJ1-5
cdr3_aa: CASSLWPGMDQPQHF
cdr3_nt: TGTGCCAGCAGCTTATGGCCCGGGATGGATCAGCCCCAGCATTTT

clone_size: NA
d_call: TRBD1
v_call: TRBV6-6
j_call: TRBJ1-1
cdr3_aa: CASTYQGGRGGEAFF
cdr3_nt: TGTGCCAGCACTTACCAGGGGGGCAGGGGCGGAGAAGCTTTCTTT

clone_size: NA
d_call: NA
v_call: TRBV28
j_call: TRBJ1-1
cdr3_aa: CASSNTAVAEAFF
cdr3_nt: TGTGCCAGCAGTAATACAGCCGTAGCTGAAGCTTTCTTT

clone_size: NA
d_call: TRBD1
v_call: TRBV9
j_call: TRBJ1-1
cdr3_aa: CASSPTGTGATEAFF
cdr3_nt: TGTGCCAGCAGCCCCACCGGGACAGGGGCTACTGAAGCTTTCTTT

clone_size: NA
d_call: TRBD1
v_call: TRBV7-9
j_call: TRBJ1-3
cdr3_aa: CASSTSDPGQGYLGNTIYF
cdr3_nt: TGTGCCAGCAGCACCAGCGATCCCGGACAGGGGTATTTGGGAAACACCATATATTTT

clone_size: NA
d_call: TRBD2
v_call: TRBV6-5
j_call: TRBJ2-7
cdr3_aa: CASRAAGESSYEQYF
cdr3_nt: TGTGCCAGCAGAGCCGCGGGGGAGAGCTCCTACGAGCAGTACTTC

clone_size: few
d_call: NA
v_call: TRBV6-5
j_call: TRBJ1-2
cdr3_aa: CASSSGEGYYGYTF
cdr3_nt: TGTGCCAGCAGTTCGGGGGAGGGGTACTATGGCTACACCTTC

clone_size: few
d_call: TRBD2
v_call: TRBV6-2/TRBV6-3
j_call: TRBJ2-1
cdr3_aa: CASSYLGPAGLYNEQFF
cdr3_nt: TGTGCCAGCAGTTACCTCGGGCCAGCGGGGCTTTACAATGAGCAGTTCTTC

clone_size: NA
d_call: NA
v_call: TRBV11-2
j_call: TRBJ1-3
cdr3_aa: CASSQIQGSGNTIYF
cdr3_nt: TGTGCCAGCAGCCAAATACAGGGATCTGGAAACACCATATATTTT

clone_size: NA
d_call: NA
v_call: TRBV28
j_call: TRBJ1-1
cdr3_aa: CASRGYYTGNTEAFF
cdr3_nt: TGTGCCAGCAGAGGCTACTACACAGGGAACACTGAAGCTTTCTTT

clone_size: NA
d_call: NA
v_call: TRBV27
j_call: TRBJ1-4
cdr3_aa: CASRRGAKLEKLFF
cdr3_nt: TGTGCCAGCCGCCGGGGGGCCAAGCTTGAAAAACTGTTTTTT

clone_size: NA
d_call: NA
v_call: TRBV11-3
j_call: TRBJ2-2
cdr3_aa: CASSLRQGNTGELFF
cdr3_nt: TGTGCCAGCAGCTTACGTCAGGGTAACACCGGGGAGCTGTTTTTT

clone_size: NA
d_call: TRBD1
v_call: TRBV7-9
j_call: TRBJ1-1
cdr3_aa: CASSLRVGTANTEAFF
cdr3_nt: TGTGCCAGCAGCTTACGTGTTGGGACAGCGAACACTGAAGCTTTCTTT

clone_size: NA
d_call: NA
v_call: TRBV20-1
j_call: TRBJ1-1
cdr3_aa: CSATTVTEAFF
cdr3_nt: TGCAGTGCTACAACAGTTACTGAAGCTTTCTTT

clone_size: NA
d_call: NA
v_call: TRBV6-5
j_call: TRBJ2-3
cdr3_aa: CASSSRAYTDTQYF
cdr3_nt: TGTGCCAGCAGTTCCAGGGCTTACACAGATACGCAGTATTTT

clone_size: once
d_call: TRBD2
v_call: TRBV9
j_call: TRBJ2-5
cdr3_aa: CASSASGARQETQYF
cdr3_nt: TGTGCCAGCAGCGCCAGCGGGGCCCGCCAAGAGACCCAGTACTTC

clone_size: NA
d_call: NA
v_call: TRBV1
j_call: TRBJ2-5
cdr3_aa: CTSSHVTSRGATQETQYF
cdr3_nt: TGCACCAGCAGCCATGTCACTTCGCGGGGGGCCACACAAGAGACCCAGTACTTC

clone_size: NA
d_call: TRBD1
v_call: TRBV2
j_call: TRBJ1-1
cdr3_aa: CASRGTEFTEAFF
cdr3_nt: TGTGCCAGCAGAGGGACAGAATTCACTGAAGCTTTCTTT

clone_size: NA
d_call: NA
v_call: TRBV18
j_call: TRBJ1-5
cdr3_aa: CASSPITLERSNQPQHF
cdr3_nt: TGTGCCAGCTCACCTATAACCCTCGAGAGGAGCAATCAGCCCCAGCATTTT

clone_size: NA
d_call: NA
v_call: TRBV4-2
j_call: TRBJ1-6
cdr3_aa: CASSQDSQGFTPLHF
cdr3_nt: TGTGCCAGCAGCCAAGATAGTCAGGGATTTACACCCCTCCACTTT

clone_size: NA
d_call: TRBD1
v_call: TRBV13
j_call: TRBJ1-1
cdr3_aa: CASSFRDRGDTEAFF
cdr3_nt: TGTGCCAGCAGCTTCCGCGACAGGGGGGACACTGAAGCTTTCTTT

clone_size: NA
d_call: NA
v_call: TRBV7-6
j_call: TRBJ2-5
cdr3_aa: CASSVRGQETQYF
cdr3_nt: TGTGCCAGCAGCGTAAGGGGACAAGAGACCCAGTACTTC

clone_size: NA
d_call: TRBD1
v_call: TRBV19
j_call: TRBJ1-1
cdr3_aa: CASSRTGDMAEAFF
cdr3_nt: TGTGCCAGTAGTAGGACAGGGGATATGGCTGAAGCTTTCTTT

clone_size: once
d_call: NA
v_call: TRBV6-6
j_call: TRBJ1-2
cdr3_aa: CASSTGAAPNYGYTF
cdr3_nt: TGTGCCAGCAGTACTGGGGCAGCCCCTAACTATGGCTACACCTTC

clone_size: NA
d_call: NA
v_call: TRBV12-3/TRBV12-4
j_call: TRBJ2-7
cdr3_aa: CASSIDIYEQYF
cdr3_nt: TGTGCCAGCAGTATCGACATCTACGAGCAGTACTTC

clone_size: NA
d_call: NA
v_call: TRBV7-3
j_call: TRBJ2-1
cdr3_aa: CASSLSGSNNEQFF
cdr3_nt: TGTGCCAGCAGCTTATCGGGATCCAACAATGAGCAGTTCTTC

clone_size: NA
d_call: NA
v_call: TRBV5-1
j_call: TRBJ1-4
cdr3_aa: CASSLGHATNEKLFF
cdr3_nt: TGCGCCAGCAGCTTGGGGCATGCAACTAATGAAAAACTGTTTTTT

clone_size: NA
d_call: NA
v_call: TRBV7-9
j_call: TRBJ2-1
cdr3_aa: CASSLTGTGEQFF
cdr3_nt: TGTGCCAGCAGCTTAACGGGAACAGGGGAGCAGTTCTTC

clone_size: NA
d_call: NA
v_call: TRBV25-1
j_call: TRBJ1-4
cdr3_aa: CASSEAMSGENEKLFF
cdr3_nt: TGTGCCAGCAGTGAAGCCATGAGCGGGGAAAATGAAAAACTGTTTTTT

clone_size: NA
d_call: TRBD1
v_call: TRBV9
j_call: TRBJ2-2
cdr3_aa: CASSGGQLNTGELFF
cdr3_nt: TGTGCCAGCAGCGGGGGACAGCTGAACACCGGGGAGCTGTTTTTT

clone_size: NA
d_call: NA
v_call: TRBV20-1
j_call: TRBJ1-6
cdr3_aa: CSASAEATYNSPLHF
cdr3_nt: TGCAGTGCTAGTGCCGAGGCGACCTATAATTCACCCCTCCACTTT

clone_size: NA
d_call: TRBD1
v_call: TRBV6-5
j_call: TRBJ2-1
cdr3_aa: CASRGDRGRLDEQFF
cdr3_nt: TGTGCCAGCAGGGGGGACAGGGGGCGCCTCGATGAGCAGTTCTTC

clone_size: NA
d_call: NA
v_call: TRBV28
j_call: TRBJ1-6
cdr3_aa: CASPPPTGILSPYNSPLHF
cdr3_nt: TGTGCCAGCCCCCCCCCTACAGGGATATTAAGCCCCTATAATTCACCCCTCCACTTT

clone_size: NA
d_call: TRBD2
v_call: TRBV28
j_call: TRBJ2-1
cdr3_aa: CASSLTSGGFNEQFF
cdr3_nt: TGTGCCAGCAGTCTTACTAGCGGGGGGTTCAATGAGCAGTTCTTC

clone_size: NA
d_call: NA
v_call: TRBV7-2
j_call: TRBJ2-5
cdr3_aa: CASSLDPTRETQYF
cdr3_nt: TGTGCCAGCAGCTTAGACCCCACGAGAGAGACCCAGTACTTC

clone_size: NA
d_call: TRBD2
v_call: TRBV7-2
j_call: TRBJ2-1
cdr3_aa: CASSLRSGGSYNEQFF
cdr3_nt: TGTGCCAGCAGCTTAAGAAGCGGGGGCTCCTACAATGAGCAGTTCTTC

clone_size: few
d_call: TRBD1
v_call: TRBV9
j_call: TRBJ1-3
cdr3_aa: CASSARAGQVDAGNTIYF
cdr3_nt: TGTGCCAGCAGCGCGAGAGCAGGACAGGTAGATGCTGGAAACACCATATATTTT

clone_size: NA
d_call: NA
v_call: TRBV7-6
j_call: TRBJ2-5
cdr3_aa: CASSLYFSREGKVETQYF
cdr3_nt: TGTGCCAGCAGCTTATATTTCTCTCGGGAAGGGAAAGTAGAGACCCAGTACTTC

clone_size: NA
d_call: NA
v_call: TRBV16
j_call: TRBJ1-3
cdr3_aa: CASSQSVSSGNTIYF
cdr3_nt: TGTGCCAGCAGCCAATCGGTCAGCTCTGGAAACACCATATATTTT

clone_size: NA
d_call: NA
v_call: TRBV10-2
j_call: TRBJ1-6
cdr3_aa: CASRSGQQNSPLHF
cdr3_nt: TGCGCCAGCAGATCCGGACAGCAAAATTCACCCCTCCACTTT

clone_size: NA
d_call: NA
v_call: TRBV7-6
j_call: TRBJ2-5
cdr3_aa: CASSLAEGLETQYF
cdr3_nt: TGTGCCAGCAGCTTAGCGGAGGGGCTGGAGACCCAGTACTTC

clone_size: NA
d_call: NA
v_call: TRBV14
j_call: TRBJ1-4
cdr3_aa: CASSQAGRTNEKLFF
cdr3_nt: TGTGCCAGCAGCCAAGCAGGGAGGACTAATGAAAAACTGTTTTTT

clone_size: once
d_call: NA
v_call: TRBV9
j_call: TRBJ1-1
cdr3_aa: CASSSLLGDTEAFF
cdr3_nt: TGTGCCAGCAGCTCCCTTTTGGGAGACACTGAAGCTTTCTTT

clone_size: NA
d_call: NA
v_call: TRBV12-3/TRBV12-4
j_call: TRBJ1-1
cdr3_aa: CASILRGNTEAFF
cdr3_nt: TGTGCCAGCATCCTCAGGGGGAACACTGAAGCTTTCTTT

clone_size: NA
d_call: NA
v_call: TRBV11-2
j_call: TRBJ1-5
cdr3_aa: CASSLVGGAPQPQHF
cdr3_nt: TGTGCCAGCAGCTTAGTGGGAGGGGCCCCTCAGCCCCAGCATTTT

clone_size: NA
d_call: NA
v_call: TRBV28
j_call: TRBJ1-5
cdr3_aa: CASSLSPQHRGQPQHF
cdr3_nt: TGTGCCAGCAGTTTGTCCCCCCAGCATAGGGGTCAGCCCCAGCATTTT

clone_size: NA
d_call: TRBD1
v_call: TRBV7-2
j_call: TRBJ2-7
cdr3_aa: CASSTPTGAAYEQYF
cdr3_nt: TGTGCCAGCAGCACGCCGACAGGGGCCGCGTACGAGCAGTACTTC

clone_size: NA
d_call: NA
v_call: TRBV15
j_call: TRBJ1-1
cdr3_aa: CATSRAYTEAFF
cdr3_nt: TGTGCCACCAGCAGAGCTTACACTGAAGCTTTCTTT

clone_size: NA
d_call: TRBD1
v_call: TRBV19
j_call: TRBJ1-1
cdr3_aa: CASSTGTGNGAEAFF
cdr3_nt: TGTGCCAGTAGTACCGGGACAGGCAACGGGGCTGAAGCTTTCTTT

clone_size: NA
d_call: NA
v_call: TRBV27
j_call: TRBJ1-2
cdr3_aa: CASRSGGNYGYTF
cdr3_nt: TGTGCCAGCAGATCGGGAGGTAACTATGGCTACACCTTC